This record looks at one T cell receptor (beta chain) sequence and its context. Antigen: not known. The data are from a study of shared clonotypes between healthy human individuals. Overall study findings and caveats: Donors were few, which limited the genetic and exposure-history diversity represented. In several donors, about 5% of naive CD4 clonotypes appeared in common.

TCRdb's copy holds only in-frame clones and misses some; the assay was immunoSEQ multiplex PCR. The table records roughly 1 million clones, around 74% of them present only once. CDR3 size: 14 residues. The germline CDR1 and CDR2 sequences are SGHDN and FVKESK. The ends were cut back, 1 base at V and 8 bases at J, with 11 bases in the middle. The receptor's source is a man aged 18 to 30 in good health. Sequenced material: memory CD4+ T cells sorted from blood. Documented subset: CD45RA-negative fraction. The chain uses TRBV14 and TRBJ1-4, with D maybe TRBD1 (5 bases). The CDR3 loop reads CASSQVGGGEKLFF. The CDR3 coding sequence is TGTGCCAGCAGCCAAGTTGGCGGGGGAGAAAAACTGTTTTTT.